The next 32 T cell receptor beta chains were all read from a single sample in a study of CD8+CD57+ T cells in acquired aplastic anemia. Previously, flow cytometry had revealed CD8+CD57+ cell expansion in the patients chosen for sequencing. Investigators profiled TCR beta VDJ and CDR3 from genomic DNA template. From the reads, TCRdb called clonotypes with MiXCR, one entry per CDR3 protein. The table shows more than 150,000 distinct CDR3 sequences, with over 40% occurring only once. The sample comprised sorted CD4+, CD8+, or CD8+CD57+ T cells (not recorded which) from PBMCs. The receptors were gathered from a human donor with aplastic anemia.

At least ten counts were recorded for this clonotype. The gene calls are TRBV20-1 and TRBJ1-6, with 8 bases identical to TRBD1. Per the germline V gene, CDR1 is DFQATT and CDR2 is SNEGSKA (reference sequence). V shed 3 bases and J 7 bases; nucleotides not matched to a gene: 5. The CDR3 spans 14 residues. The CDR3 reads CSASDGQGNSPLHF. The CDR3 coding sequence is TGCAGTGCTAGTGACGGACAGGGAAATTCACCCCTCCACTTT.

V gene TRBV7-9 combines with J gene TRBJ2-3; no definite D call. CDR3 length equals 12 residues. The V gene lost 0 bases and the J gene lost 4 bases, with 2 bases spanning the gap. Germline-derived CDR1 and CDR2 are SEHNR and FQNEAQ (reference sequence). CDR3 in amino acids: CASSLAADTQYF. For the CDR3, the DNA is TGTGCCAGCAGCTTAGCTGCAGATACGCAGTATTTT.

The gene calls are TRBV20-1 and TRBJ2-7; TRBD1 matches 10 bases. The CDR3 totals 15 residues. Germline V gene data show CDR1 as DFQATT and CDR2 as SNEGSKA (reference sequence). Germline trimming cut 0 bases from V and 5 bases from J; bases unmatched to any gene: 7. The CDR3 sequence is CSARDLGTGAHEQYF. For the CDR3, the DNA is TGCAGTGCTAGAGATCTCGGGACAGGGGCCCACGAGCAGTACTTC.

This clonotype has just one count. The rearrangement uses TRBV7-2 and TRBJ2-7, with TRBD2 identical over 7 bases. This CDR3 has 14 residues. Trimming at V came to 2 bases and at J to 3 bases, leaving 4 bases not matched to a gene. Germline values: CDR1 SGHTA, CDR2 FQGNSA. CDR3 sequence reads: CASSLSGGIYEQYF. The CDR3 nucleotides read TGTGCCAGCAGCTTATCCGGGGGGATCTACGAGCAGTACTTC.

This clonotype appeared many times. This sequence joins TRBV6-2 or TRBV6-3 and TRBJ2-4; no clear D gene. The CDR3 has 12 residues. Germline CDR1 is MNHEY and CDR2 is SVGEGT. The V and J ends lost 6 bases and 12 bases respectively, with 15 bases between them. CDR3 nucleotide sequence: TGTGCCAGCAGACTACGTGGAACAGCTCAGTACTTC. As protein: CASRLRGTAQYF.

There are many counts of this clonotype. The V call is TRBV12-3 or TRBV12-4, the J call TRBJ2-2; D remains unclear. This CDR3 is built from 12 residues. The V gene lost 4 bases and the J gene lost 4 bases, with 4 bases spanning the gap. In DNA form, the CDR3 reads TGTGCCAGCAGTTCCCTCACCGGGGAGCTGTTTTTT. The encoded protein is CASSSLTGELFF.

V and J are TRBV10-3 and TRBJ1-1; no clear D gene. This CDR3 has 11 amino acids. The ends were cut back, 3 bases at V and 11 bases at J, with 10 bases in the middle. Germline V gene data show CDR1 as ENHRY and CDR2 as SYGVKD. CDR3 residues: CAISDLGKAFF. The CDR3 region has the DNA TGTGCCATCAGTGACCTGGGGAAGGCTTTCTTT.

This clonotype has just one count. The junction does not match germline at one end; this may be a read error. The chain combines TRBV29-1 with TRBJ1-1, with D unresolved. The germline V gene has CDR1 SQVTM and CDR2 ANQGSEA. The length of the CDR3 is 16 residues. The CDR3 sequence is CSVGPRFGWENTEAFF. The CDR3 region has the DNA TGCAGCGTTGGCCCGCGCTTTGGTTGGGAAAACACTGAGGCTTTCTTT.

The genes are TRBV7-9 and TRBJ2-2, with D maybe TRBD2 (5 bases). Germline lookup yields CDR1 SEHNR and CDR2 FQNEAQ (reference sequence). V lost 5 bases and J 6 bases, leaving 10 bases between the germline ends. The CDR3 has 13 residues. Here the CDR3 reads CASSKSGSGELFF. For the CDR3, the DNA is TGTGCCAGCAGCAAGTCGGGATCCGGGGAGCTGTTTTTT.

The chain has TRBV24-1 and TRBJ2-3; 7 positions agree with TRBD1. With 9 bases clipped from V and 2 bases from J, the junction kept 10 bases outside the gene matches. CDR3 length equals 15 residues. CDR1 is KGHDR, CDR2 SFDVKD, per germline. The CDR3 sequence: CATGTRTGYTDTQYF. In DNA form, the CDR3 reads TGTGCCACCGGGACGCGGACAGGATACACAGATACGCAGTATTTT.

This clonotype was seen repeatedly, ten times or more. V is TRBV7-9 and J is TRBJ1-1; D possibly corresponds to TRBD1 (5 bases). The CDR3 loop spans 14 amino acids. From germline, CDR1 is SEHNR and CDR2 FQNEAQ (reference sequence). Trimming pared 9 bases from V and 0 bases from J, leaving 14 bases between. CDR3 nucleotide sequence: TGTGCCAGTAATCCCGGGGGTTTGAACACTGAAGCTTTCTTT. As protein: CASNPGGLNTEAFF.

The sample holds many counts of this clonotype. V usage is TRBV20-1 and J usage is TRBJ2-1, with TRBD2 identical over 10 bases. The CDR3 covers 19 residues. The germline V gene encodes CDR1 DFQATT and CDR2 SNEGSKA (reference sequence). Trimming at V came to 5 bases and at J to 7 bases, leaving 23 bases not matched to a gene. The CDR3 nucleotides read TGCAGTGCTCACCAGGGGGCAGGTGGTGGGGCTAGCGGGAGAAATGAGCAGTTCTTC. Translating it yields CSAHQGAGGGASGRNEQFF.

There are many counts of this clonotype. CDR3 sequence reads: CASGGSYYTGELFF. CDR3 nucleotide sequence: TGTGCCAGCGGGGGGTCGTACTACACCGGGGAGCTGTTTTTT. The rearrangement joins TRBV12-3 or TRBV12-4 to TRBJ2-2; possible D gene TRBD2, 6 bases. V was clipped by 8 bases and J by 3 bases, with 13 bases between them. This CDR3 is 14 amino acids long.

The chain couples TRBV19 to TRBJ2-2; D is perhaps TRBD1 or TRBD2 (6 bases each). Trimming removed 8 bases at V and 1 base at J, with 11 bases between. CDR1 LNHDA and CDR2 SQIVND come from the germline V gene (reference sequence). This CDR3 has 14 amino acids. CDR3 sequence: CASYGGVNTGELFF. CDR3 nucleotides: TGTGCCAGTTACGGGGGCGTGAACACCGGGGAGCTGTTTTTT.

In its sample, this clonotype was seen many times. The CDR3 spells CASGEGALNEQFF. CDR3 in DNA: TGTGCCAGCGGGGAAGGTGCGTTAAATGAGCAGTTCTTC. The chain links TRBV7-2 to TRBJ2-1; D call uncertain. The length of the CDR3 is 13 residues. V dropped 8 bases and J dropped 7 bases, with 15 bases sitting between them. CDR1 and CDR2 from the germline V gene are SGHTA and FQGNSA.

The chain employs TRBV19 and TRBJ1-4; TRBD1 agrees at 9 bases. After removal of 4 bases from V and 8 bases from J, the junction contained 11 bases not matched to a gene. The germline CDR1 and CDR2 sequences are LNHDA and SQIVND (reference sequence). The CDR3 covers 16 residues. CDR3 coding DNA: TGTGCCAGTAGTACCGGGACAGGGCAAGTCGGGGAAAAACTGTTTTTT. This codes for CASSTGTGQVGEKLFF. Full variable domain (missing parts from reference TRBV19 and TRBJ1-4): DGGITQSPKYLFRKEGQNVTLSCEQNLNHDAMYWYRQDPGQGLRLIYYSQIVNDFQKGDIAEGYSVSREKKESFPLTVTSAQKNPTAFYLCASSTGTGQVGEKLFFGSGTQLSVL.

This clonotype was observed at least ten times. The J gene is TRBJ1-1, the V gene TRBV7-8; the D gene is possibly TRBD1 (5 bases). Germline V lookup: CDR1 SGHVS, CDR2 FQNEAQ. This CDR3 has 17 residues. V lost 5 bases and J lost 2, with 21 bases in between. The CDR3 spells CASSDRLGGAGNTEAFF. In DNA form, the CDR3 reads TGTGCCAGCAGCGACCGGCTGGGAGGGGCAGGAAACACTGAAGCTTTCTTT.

This clonotype has a handful of counts. The chain uses TRBV5-6 and TRBJ2-1; 7 bases match TRBD2. With 2 bases clipped from V and 8 bases from J, the junction kept 4 bases outside the gene matches. The CDR3 sequence is 13 residues long. Germline V CDR1 and CDR2: SGHDT, YYEEEE. CDR3 in DNA: TGTGCCAGCAGCTTAGCGGGGAGCCATGAGCAGTTCTTC. It specifies CASSLAGSHEQFF.

This clonotype turned up a few times. The chain combines TRBV19 with TRBJ1-3; D might be TRBD1 (6 bases). V shed 2 bases and J shed 0 bases, with 8 bases lying between them. Germline values: CDR1 LNHDA, CDR2 SQIVND (reference sequence). The CDR3 spans 15 residues. The CDR3 nucleotides read TGTGCCAGTAGTATACAGGGGATCTCTGGAAACACCATATATTTT. This encodes CASSIQGISGNTIYF. The whole variable domain, filled in from reference TRBV19 and TRBJ1-3, reads DGGITQSPKYLFRKEGQNVTLSCEQNLNHDAMYWYRQDPGQGLRLIYYSQIVNDFQKGDIAEGYSVSREKKESFPLTVTSAQKNPTAFYLCASSIQGISGNTIYFGEGSWLTVV.

This clonotype was seen repeatedly, ten times or more. The chain recombines TRBV11-2 with TRBJ1-6; D may be TRBD1 (5 bases). Trimming left V 5 bases short and J 7 bases short, with 18 bases between. The CDR3 consists of 16 residues. Germline V CDR1 and CDR2: SGHAT, FQNNGV. The CDR3 region has the DNA TGTGCCAGCAGCGGGGGGGGGAGCGGCCAGAATTCACCCCTCCACTTT. Its protein product is CASSGGGSGQNSPLHF.

The rearrangement joins TRBV20-1 to TRBJ2-7; unclear D gene. Germline V gene data show CDR1 as DFQATT and CDR2 as SNEGSKA (reference sequence). The CDR3 extends over 16 amino acids. V gave up 3 bases and J gave up 6 bases, with 24 bases separating them. This CDR3 reads CSASFRSLGKVIEQYF. The CDR3 DNA sequence: TGCAGTGCTAGCTTTAGAAGCCTTGGCAAGGTGATCGAGCAGTACTTC.

Many counts were recorded for this clonotype. The rearrangement joins TRBV6-4 to TRBJ2-7; weak D call: TRBD2 (5 bases). CDR3 length: 14 amino acids. The germline V and J ends were trimmed by 5 bases and 0 bases, with 11 bases remaining between them. CDR1 is MRHNA, CDR2 SNTAGT, per germline. In DNA, the CDR3 is TGTGCCAGCAGTCGAGACCGGGACTCCTACGAGCAGTACTTC. The encoded protein is CASSRDRDSYEQYF.

The chain joins TRBV7-9 to TRBJ2-3, with D perhaps given as TRBD1 or TRBD2 (6 bases each). V shed 7 bases and J shed 2 bases, with 10 bases lying between them. Germline V gene lookup returns CDR1 SEHNR and CDR2 FQNEAQ (reference sequence). The CDR3 loop spans 13 amino acids. The DNA for the CDR3 is TGTGCCAGCACGGGGGCGAACACAGATACGCAGTATTTT. Protein: CASTGANTDTQYF.

This clonotype has a handful of counts. This may arise from a read error, as a much more abundant clone is one base away. The chain uses TRBV20-1 and TRBJ1-1, with D possibly TRBD1 on 5 matching bases. The CDR3 contains 14 residues. Germline assignment: CDR1 DFQATT and CDR2 SNEGSKA (reference sequence). V lost 6 bases and J 4 bases, leaving 18 bases between the germline ends. CDR3 nucleotides: TGCAGTGCCCCCGCAGGGCGAAAGAGCACTGAAGCTTTCTTT. Translated, it gives CSAPAGRKSTEAFF.

This clonotype was recorded at least ten times. The rearrangement uses TRBV5-1 and TRBJ2-6; possible D gene TRBD1, 5 bases. There are 19 residues in the CDR3. Looked up from germline, CDR1 is SGHRS and CDR2 is YFSETQ. V was cut by 1 base and J by 0 bases, with 17 bases left in between. The CDR3: CASSLSLRQTLSGANVLTF. The CDR3, as DNA: TGCGCCAGCAGCTTGAGTTTGAGACAGACTCTCTCTGGGGCCAACGTCCTGACTTTC. Combining the CDR3 with reference TRBV5-1 and TRBJ2-6 gives the whole variable domain KAGVTQTPRYLIKTRGQQVTLSCSPISGHRSVSWYQQTPGQGLQFLFEYFSETQRNKGNFPGRFSGRQFSNSRSEMNVSTLELGDSALYLCASSLSLRQTLSGANVLTFGAGSRLTVL.

This clonotype was seen ten or more times. The V call is TRBV5-4, the J call TRBJ1-3; the D is unclear. In germline, CDR1 is SGHNT, CDR2 YYREEE (reference sequence). CDR3 size: 16 residues. V lost 4 bases and J lost 0, with 14 bases in between. The CDR3, as DNA: TGTGCCAGCAGCCCGGGTTTGAGATCCTCTGGAAACACCATATATTTT. Amino acid sequence: CASSPGLRSSGNTIYF.

The rearrangement uses TRBV3-1 and TRBJ2-6; D ambiguous. CDR1 LGHDT and CDR2 YNNKEL come from the germline V gene (reference sequence). Trimming left V 5 bases short and J 2 bases short, with 10 bases between. The CDR3 runs 15 residues. CDR3 sequence: CASSDLEAGANVLTF. The CDR3 DNA reads as TGTGCCAGCAGCGACCTTGAGGCTGGGGCCAACGTCCTGACTTTC.

This clonotype was recorded many times. J is TRBJ2-7 and V is TRBV12-3 or TRBV12-4, with a possible D match to TRBD2 (6 bases). Trimming took off 6 bases at V and 2 bases at J, with 14 bases between the two ends. This CDR3 has 14 amino acids. The CDR3 sequence is CASSSLSGAYEQYF. The CDR3 region has the DNA TGTGCCAGCAGCTCCCTTAGCGGAGCCTACGAGCAGTACTTC.

The chain couples TRBV5-1 to TRBJ2-7; 7 positions agree with TRBD1. Germline lookup yields CDR1 SGHRS and CDR2 YFSETQ. J gave up 3 bases and V 0 bases, and 6 bases lay outside the gene matches. The CDR3 runs to 15 residues. The DNA of the CDR3 is TGCGCCAGCAGCTTGGTGGGGGACAGCTTCTACGAGCAGTACTTC. The encoded protein is CASSLVGDSFYEQYF.

The V call is TRBV11-1, the J call TRBJ2-3, with D perhaps TRBD2 (6 bases). Germline CDR1 is SGHAT and CDR2 is FQDESV (reference sequence). V lost 2 bases, J lost 0 bases, and 12 bases lay in between. There are 16 residues in the CDR3. The CDR3 sequence is CASSLTPSASTDTQYF. The CDR3, as DNA: TGTGCCAGCAGCTTAACGCCTAGCGCCAGCACAGATACGCAGTATTTT.

CDR3 in amino acids: CASSSNTEAFF. The CDR3 DNA sequence: TGTGCCAGCAGTTCTAACACTGAAGCTTTCTTT. V usage is TRBV2 and J usage is TRBJ1-1, with unresolved D. V lost 5 bases to trimming and J lost 2 bases, with 3 bases between them. The CDR3 length is 11 residues. Germline values: CDR1 SNHLY, CDR2 FYNNEI.

The sample holds many counts of this clonotype. The CDR3 DNA sequence: TGCAGCGTTGAGCCATACAATGAGCAGTTCTTC. Its protein is CSVEPYNEQFF. The chain couples TRBV29-1 to TRBJ2-1; D ambiguous. The CDR3 sequence is 11 residues long. V lost 3 bases to trimming and J lost 4 bases, with 4 bases between them. CDR1 and CDR2 from the germline V gene are SQVTM and ANQGSEA.